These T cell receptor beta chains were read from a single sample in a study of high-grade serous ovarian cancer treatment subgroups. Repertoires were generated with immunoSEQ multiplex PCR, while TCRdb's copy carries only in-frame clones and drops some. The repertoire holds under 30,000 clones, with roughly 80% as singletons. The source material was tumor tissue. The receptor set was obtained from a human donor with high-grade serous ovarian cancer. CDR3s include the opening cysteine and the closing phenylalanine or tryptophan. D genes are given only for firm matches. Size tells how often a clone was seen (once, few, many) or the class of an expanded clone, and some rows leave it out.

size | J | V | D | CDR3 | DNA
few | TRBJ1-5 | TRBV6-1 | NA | CASSAFQPQHF | TGTGCCAGCAGTGCGTTTCAGCCCCAGCATTTT
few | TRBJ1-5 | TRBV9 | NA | CASSVGGPGQPQHF | TGTGCCAGCAGCGTAGGGGGGCCGGGACAGCCCCAGCATTTT
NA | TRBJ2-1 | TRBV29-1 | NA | CSVELAETYNEQFF | TGCAGCGTTGAACTCGCGGAGACCTACAATGAGCAGTTCTTC
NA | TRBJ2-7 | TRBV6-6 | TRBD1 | CASRTGTGAREQYF | TGTGCCAGCAGGACCGGGACAGGGGCGCGCGAGCAGTACTTC
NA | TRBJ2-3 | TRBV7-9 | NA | CASSPPSTDTQYF | TGTGCCAGCAGCCCCCCAAGCACAGATACGCAGTATTTT
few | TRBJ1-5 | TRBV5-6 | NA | CASSRRDGKNQPQHF | TGTGCCAGCAGCCGCCGGGACGGAAAAAATCAGCCCCAGCATTTT
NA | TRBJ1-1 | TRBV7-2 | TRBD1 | CASSLEGAGTGDKGAFF | TGTGCCAGCAGCTTAGAGGGGGCCGGGACAGGGGATAAGGGAGCTTTCTTT
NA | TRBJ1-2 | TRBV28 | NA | CASRQNYGYTF | TGTGCCAGCAGACAAAACTATGGCTACACCTTC
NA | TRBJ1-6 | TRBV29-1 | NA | CSAKGGENSPLHF | TGCAGCGCCAAAGGAGGGGAGAATTCACCCCTCCACTTT
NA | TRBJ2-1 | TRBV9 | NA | CASSDSGTARAKTYNEQFF | TGTGCCAGCAGCGATAGCGGTACGGCCCGAGCGAAAACCTACAATGAGCAGTTCTTC
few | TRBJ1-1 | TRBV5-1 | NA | CASSVRPAAEAFF | TGCGCCAGCAGCGTTCGTCCCGCGGCTGAAGCTTTCTTT
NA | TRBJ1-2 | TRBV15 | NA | CATSRDPRQSYGYTF | TGTGCCACCAGCAGAGATCCCCGGCAGAGCTATGGCTACACCTTC
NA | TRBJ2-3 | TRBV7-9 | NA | CASSRLSTDTQYF | TGTGCCAGCAGCCGGCTGAGCACAGATACGCAGTATTTT
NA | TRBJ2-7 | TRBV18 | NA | CASSPRSSYEQYF | TGTGCCAGCTCACCTAGGAGCTCCTACGAGCAGTACTTC
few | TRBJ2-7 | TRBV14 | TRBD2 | CASSQVSAGAHEQYF | TGTGCCAGCAGCCAAGTTTCTGCGGGAGCCCACGAGCAGTACTTC
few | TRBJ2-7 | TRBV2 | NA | CASSEFRQREQYF | TGTGCCAGCAGTGAATTCCGGCAGCGAGAGCAGTACTTC
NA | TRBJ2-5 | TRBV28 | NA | CASAIEGKTQYF | TGTGCCAGCGCAATCGAGGGGAAGACCCAGTACTTC
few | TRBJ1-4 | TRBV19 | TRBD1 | CASRRTGVDEKLFF | TGTGCCAGTAGGAGGACAGGCGTCGATGAAAAACTGTTTTTT
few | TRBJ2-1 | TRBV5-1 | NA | CASSLGQVNEQFF | TGCGCCAGCAGCTTGGGACAGGTGAATGAGCAGTTCTTC
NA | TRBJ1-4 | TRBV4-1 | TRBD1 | CASSRRSGTGTNEKLFF | TGCGCCAGCAGCCGCAGATCCGGGACAGGGACTAATGAAAAACTGTTTTTT
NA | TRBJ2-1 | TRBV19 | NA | CASMGWGGQTSSYNEQFF | TGTGCCAGTATGGGGTGGGGGGGACAGACAAGCTCCTACAATGAGCAGTTCTTC
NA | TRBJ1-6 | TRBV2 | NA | CASRKVLSSPLHF | TGTGCCAGCAGGAAAGTTTTGAGTTCACCCCTCCACTTT
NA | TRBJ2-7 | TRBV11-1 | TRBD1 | CASRSSGTGNYEQYF | TGTGCCAGCAGATCATCCGGGACAGGAAATTACGAGCAGTACTTC
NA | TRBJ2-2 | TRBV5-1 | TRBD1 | CASSLTGGSNTGELFF | TGCGCCAGCAGCTTGACAGGGGGCTCGAACACCGGGGAGCTGTTTTTT